The clone carrying this T cell receptor beta chain was picked up many times. Its antigen is not known. The data originate from a study of shared clonotypes between healthy human individuals. General study points: Clonotype sharing among donors was thought likely to change with sequencing depth.

Libraries were prepared by immunoSEQ multiplex PCR; TCRdb keeps only in-frame clonotypes and omits some of them. The repertoire includes about half a million clones, more than 75% of them detected once, and roughly an eighth sits in the top ten. This CDR3 region has 11 residues. Deletions cut 9 bases from V and 9 bases from J, with 14 bases between. Germline assignment: CDR1 MDHEN and CDR2 SYDVKM. The origin of this receptor is a woman between 35 and 50 years old in good health. Some clones in this sample may be carry-over from other donors' samples. The chain joins TRBV28 to TRBJ1-1; D gene ambiguous. Sequenced material: PBMCs. In DNA form, the CDR3 reads TGTGCCAGTGAACAGACCCCTCAAGCTTTCTTT. Its protein is CASEQTPQAFF.